The 4 T cell receptor beta chains presented below share a single source sample, sequenced in a study of blood T cells in healthy people across ages. The use of a sample-barcoded 5' primer and a J-beta primer mix characterized a second PCR of about 6 to 11 cycles. TCRdb analysed the 5' RACE reads with MiXCR anew, one entry per CDR3 protein. The sample lists over 750,000 distinct CDR3 sequences; 20% to 30% were seen once. These data were also filed under a second study, of T cells of mothers and their children.

The sequencing input was blood. The receptors were gathered from a boy aged 5-17 years in good health.

The chain recombines TRBV7-6 with TRBJ2-7, with TRBD1 matching over 10 bases. CDR1 is SGHVS, CDR2 FNYEAQ, per germline. The CDR3 consists of 14 residues. V shed 4 bases, J shed 5 bases, and the junction held 5 bases outside the gene matches. Here the CDR3 reads CASSSPGQGNEQYF. CDR3 bases: TGTGCCAGCAGCTCACCGGGACAGGGGAACGAGCAGTACTTC.

The CDR3 protein is CATSRDRTEETQYF. CDR3 DNA sequence: TGTGCCACCAGCAGAGATAGGACCGAAGAGACCCAGTACTTC. J is TRBJ2-5 and V is TRBV15; D unclear. The V and J ends lost 0 bases and 3 bases respectively, with 8 bases between them. Looked up from germline, CDR1 is LNHNV and CDR2 is YYDKDF (reference sequence). This CDR3 contains 14 residues.

This chain joins TRBV12-3 or TRBV12-4 and TRBJ1-5, with 9 bases that match TRBD1. The CDR3 loop spans 14 amino acids. The trim removed 6 bases at V and 8 bases at J, leaving 8 bases unmatched. Here the CDR3 DNA reads TGTGCCAGCAGCTCCGGGACAGGGAATGAGCCCCAGCATTTT. Its protein is CASSSGTGNEPQHF.

The chain links TRBV24-1 to TRBJ2-5; D gene uncertain. The CDR3 is 13 residues long. Trimming removed 4 bases from V and 0 bases from J, with 5 bases in between. Germline V CDR1 and CDR2: KGHDR, SFDVKD. CDR3 bases: TGTGCCACCAGTGACCCCTACCAAGAGACCCAGTACTTC. Translating it yields CATSDPYQETQYF.